A selection of T cell receptor beta chains follows, all from one sample in a study of response to subunit inactivated influenza vaccine. One entry per CDR3 protein results from TCRdb running MiXCR on the RT-PCR reads. The sample shows 700,000 to 800,000 distinct CDR3 sequences, about 18% of them seen only once. Sequenced material: PBMCs from blood, taken 5 days after vaccination. The receptors were sampled from a man aged 50 to 60 who received an inactivated influenza vaccine. CDR3s include the opening cysteine and the closing phenylalanine or tryptophan. A D gene is named only where the DNA matches it firmly.

v_gene	j_gene	d_gene	CDR3aa
TRBV6-5	TRBJ2-3	-	CASSYRFTQGTDTQYF
TRBV7-9	TRBJ1-1	-	CASSLADGGVTEAFF
TRBV12-3/TRBV12-4	TRBJ2-5	-	CASSRGLETQYF
TRBV4-3	TRBJ2-7	-	CASSQSREGSEQYF
TRBV6-2/TRBV6-3	TRBJ2-3	-	CASNKDNTDTQYF
TRBV5-5	TRBJ2-1	TRBD2	CASSLRMGLANEYNEQFF
TRBV7-8	TRBJ2-7	-	CASSPYSGEYEQYF
TRBV4-3	TRBJ2-2	-	CASSQEQGHNTGELFF
TRBV13	TRBJ2-3	-	CASSARQGTDTQYF
TRBV27	TRBJ2-7	TRBD2	CASSPPGLVGSEQYF
TRBV11-2	TRBJ2-2	-	CASSLEASPTGELFF
TRBV5-1	TRBJ2-7	TRBD2	CASRGTSGRKSEQYF
TRBV4-3	TRBJ2-7	-	CASSQDRAGAYSYEQYF
TRBV7-9	TRBJ2-1	TRBD2	CASSLGTSGIEQFF
TRBV7-7	TRBJ2-2	-	CASSSNMGGTGELFF
TRBV6-6	TRBJ1-2	-	CASRRERGSYTF
TRBV12-3/TRBV12-4	TRBJ1-1	-	CASSRTTRSNTEAFF
TRBV7-3	TRBJ2-7	-	CASSLPGLATEFYEQYF
TRBV12-3/TRBV12-4	TRBJ1-2	-	CASSPPGHKNYGYTF
TRBV19	TRBJ2-1	-	CASSGYGTYNEQFF
TRBV12-3/TRBV12-4	TRBJ2-2	TRBD2	CASSLGGGTTGELFF
TRBV4-2	TRBJ2-7	-	CASSHSQGNGYEQYF
TRBV20-1	TRBJ2-5	TRBD2	CSARDLAGGRGETQYF